This T cell receptor beta chain was documented in a study of sequential checkpoint blockade in melanoma. The study, taken as a whole, reports: About 30 times likelier clinical benefit followed increased tumor T-cell fraction and clonality.

Germline V gene lookup returns CDR1 SGHNT and CDR2 YENEEA. The junction had 9 bases not matched to a gene; V was cut back by 6 bases and J by 3 bases. There are 17 residues in the CDR3. This clone has more than one count but fewer than ten. As yet, its antigen is unknown. Sample treatment: randomized to nivolumab then ipilimumab (arm A) or the reverse (arm B). The protocol was immunoSEQ multiplex PCR, while the TCRdb copy is restricted to in-frame clones and leaves out a portion. Seen here are approximately 6,400 clones, around 21% observed once, and the top ten hold approximately 10%. The clonotype comes from a human donor with melanoma. The rearrangement links TRBV11-3 to TRBJ2-3; 13 bases agree with TRBD2. Specimen: tumor tissue (inferred from file names), collected from a patient given nivolumab and ipilimumab in sequence. DNA for the CDR3: TGTGCCAGCAGATCCGGACTAGCGGGAGTCAGGACAGATACGCAGTATTTT. Translated: CASRSGLAGVRTDTQYF.